Presented here are 8 T cell receptor beta chains from one specimen sequenced in a study of blood T cell repertoires in COVID-19. Assay used: immunoSEQ multiplex PCR; TCRdb lists only in-frame clones, some missing. The sample shows about 370,000 clones, 70% to 90% of them seen only once. Specimen: peripheral blood. The receptors originated from a woman aged 30 to 39 with COVID-19, enrolled during active disease.

The chain combines TRBV18 with TRBJ2-5; D might be TRBD2 (5 bases). CDR3 size: 14 residues. V was pared by 3 bases and J by 2 bases, with 10 bases between. CDR1 is KGHSH, CDR2 LQKENI, per germline. The chain's CDR3 is CASSPRVFQETQYF. The CDR3 DNA is TGTGCCAGCTCACCGCGGGTTTTTCAAGAGACCCAGTACTTC.

The chain combines TRBV27 with TRBJ2-7; possibly TRBD1 for D (5 bases). V was pared by 10 bases and J by 1 base, with 14 bases between. The CDR3 is made up of 13 amino acids. Per germline, CDR1 MNHEY and CDR2 SMNVEV (reference sequence). The chain's CDR3 is CANDADSSYEQYV. In DNA form, the CDR3 reads TGTGCCAACGACGCAGACAGTTCCTACGAGCAGTACGTC.

V is TRBV2 and J is TRBJ2-1, with a weak D call TRBD2 (6 bases). From germline, CDR1 is SNHLY and CDR2 FYNNEI. This CDR3 is 13 amino acids long. Trimming pared 5 bases from V and 12 bases from J, leaving 17 bases between. The CDR3 DNA sequence: TGTGCCAGCAGTTCGGGCCCTCGGCGGGGGCAGTTCTTC. It codes for CASSSGPRRGQFF. The full variable domain, with the rest looked up from reference TRBV2 and TRBJ2-1, is EPEVTQTPSHQVTQMGQEVILRCVPISNHLYFYWYRQILGQKVEFLVSFYNNEISEKSEIFDDQFSVERPDGSNFTLKIRSTKLEDSAMYFCASSSGPRRGQFFGPGTRLTVL.

V and J are TRBV2 and TRBJ2-5, with D possibly being TRBD1 (6 bases). In germline, CDR1 is SNHLY, CDR2 FYNNEI. This CDR3 is built from 16 residues. Trimming pared 4 bases from V and 4 bases from J, leaving 19 bases between. Here the CDR3 reads CASSVRAFGGAETQYF. CDR3 nucleotide sequence: TGTGCCAGCAGTGTGAGAGCCTTTGGGGGCGCAGAGACCCAGTACTTC.

This chain joins TRBV11-2 and TRBJ2-5; 8 bases map to TRBD1. Trimming cost V 5 bases and J 4 bases; bases outside gene matches: 12. CDR1 and CDR2 (germline): SGHAT, FQNNGV. The CDR3 runs to 16 residues. DNA for the CDR3: TGTGCCAGCAGCCGGGCGGTGGACAGGGTCGGAGAGACCCAGTACTTC. As protein: CASSRAVDRVGETQYF.

This chain joins TRBV6-5 and TRBJ1-6, with a weak D call TRBD1 (5 bases). Trimming removed 0 bases at V and 9 bases at J, with 15 bases between. Germline V CDR1 and CDR2: MNHEY, SVGAGI. CDR3 length: 16 residues. CDR3 in amino acids: CASSYSWRDLISPLHF. CDR3 DNA sequence: TGTGCCAGCAGTTACTCGTGGAGGGACCTTATTTCACCCCTCCACTTT.

This chain uses TRBV16 with TRBJ2-7, with D unclear. The CDR3 contains 14 residues. Trimming removed 2 bases from V and 3 bases from J, with 11 bases in between. The germline V gene has CDR1 KGHSY and CDR2 FQNENV. The CDR3 protein is CASSQAPLDYEQYV. The CDR3 DNA follows: TGTGCCAGCAGCCAAGCCCCCCTAGACTACGAGCAGTACGTC.

The genes are TRBV18 and TRBJ2-3; D is ambiguous. The CDR3 has 16 amino acids. The ends were cut back, 3 bases at V and 1 base at J, with 14 bases in the middle. CDR1 and CDR2 (germline): KGHSH, LQKENI. CDR3 nucleotide sequence: TGTGCCAGCTCACCCCCGTGGGCACCCGGCACAGATACGCAGTATTTT. This gives the protein CASSPPWAPGTDTQYF.